Given below is one TCR beta chain in context. Its antigen is still unknown. The CDR3 has 15 residues. Looked up from germline, CDR1 is SSHAT and CDR2 is FNYEAQ (reference sequence). After removal of 3 bases from V and 4 bases from J, the junction contained 4 bases not matched to a gene. The data were taken from a study of CD8 T cells in ankylosing spondylitis. General study findings and limits: In the blood and synovial fluid of reactive arthritis, some motif variants had been previously reported. Those disease-linked clones were CD8+; they were also relatively rare in peripheral blood. About 8 highly homologous variants made up a TCR beta motif, and this motif appeared characteristic of ankylosing spondylitis blood.

Quantitative barcoded 5'-RACE was used to prepare TCR beta libraries. A single record per CDR3 protein comes from TCRdb applying MiXCR to the 5' RACE reads. This sample carries 150,000 to 200,000 distinct CDR3 sequences, under 35% of them seen once, and the ten largest clones take 4.5% to 6%. The V gene is TRBV7-7, the J gene TRBJ2-1; 9 bases are a match to TRBD1. Sequencing was done on a sample of synovial fluid, either unsorted or a sorted T cell fraction (not recorded which). This TCR was sampled from a male donor with ankylosing spondylitis. This CDR3 reads CASSFGTGNYNEQFF. The CDR3 coding sequence is TGTGCCAGCAGCTTTGGGACAGGGAATTACAATGAGCAGTTCTTC. The complete variable domain, with remaining parts taken from reference TRBV7-7 and TRBJ2-1, reads GAGVSQSPRYKVTKRGQDVTLRCDPISSHATLYWYQQALGQGPEFLTYFNYEAQPDKSGLPSDRFSAERPEGSISTLTIQRTEQRDSAMYRCASSFGTGNYNEQFFGPGTRLTVL.